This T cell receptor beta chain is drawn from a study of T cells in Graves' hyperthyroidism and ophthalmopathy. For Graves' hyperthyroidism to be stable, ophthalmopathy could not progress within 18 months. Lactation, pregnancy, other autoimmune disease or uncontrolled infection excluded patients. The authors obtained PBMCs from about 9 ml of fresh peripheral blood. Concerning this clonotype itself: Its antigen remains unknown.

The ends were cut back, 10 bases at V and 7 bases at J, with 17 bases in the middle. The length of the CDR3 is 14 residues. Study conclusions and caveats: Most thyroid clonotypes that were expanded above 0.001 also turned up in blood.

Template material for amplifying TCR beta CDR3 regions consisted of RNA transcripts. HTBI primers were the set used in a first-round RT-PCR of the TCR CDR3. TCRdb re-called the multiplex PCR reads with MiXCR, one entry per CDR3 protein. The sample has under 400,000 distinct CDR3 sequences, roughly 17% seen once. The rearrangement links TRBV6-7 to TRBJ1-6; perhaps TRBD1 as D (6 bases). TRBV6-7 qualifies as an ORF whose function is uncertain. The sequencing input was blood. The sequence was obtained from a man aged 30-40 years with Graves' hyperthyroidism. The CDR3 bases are TGTGCCACCAGAGGAGGGGGTAGGAATTCACCCCTCCACTTT. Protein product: CATRGGGRNSPLHF.